This TCR beta chain appears in the sequencing data of a study of blood T cell repertoires in COVID-19. The CDR3 has 16 residues. V was pared by 4 bases and J by 4 bases, with 17 bases between. Germline V lookup: CDR1 SGHRS, CDR2 YFSETQ. Assay: immunoSEQ multiplex PCR; the TCRdb copy retains only in-frame clones and omits some. The sample consists of under 200,000 clones, over 70% of them appearing once. This clonotype was obtained from a woman between 50 and 59 years old in a cohort exposed to, infected with or recovered from COVID-19 (not recorded which). Sequenced: PBMCs or T cells enriched from blood (not recorded which). The chain carries TRBV5-1 and TRBJ2-2; D gene unclear. CDR3 sequence (DNA): TGCGCCAGCAGCCCTCGAGCTCTCACCTCCACCGGGGAGCTGTTTTTT. Translated, it gives CASSPRALTSTGELFF.